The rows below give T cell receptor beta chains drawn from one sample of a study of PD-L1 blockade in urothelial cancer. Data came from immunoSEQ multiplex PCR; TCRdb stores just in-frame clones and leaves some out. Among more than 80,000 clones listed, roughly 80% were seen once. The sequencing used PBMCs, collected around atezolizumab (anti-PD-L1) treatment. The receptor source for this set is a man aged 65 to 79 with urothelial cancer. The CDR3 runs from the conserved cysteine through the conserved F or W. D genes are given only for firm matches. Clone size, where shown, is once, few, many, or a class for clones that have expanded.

CDR3 DNA: TGTGCCAGCAGCACAACCGGGACACCCTACAATGAGCAGTTCTTC
CDR3 protein: CASSTTGTPYNEQFF
J gene: TRBJ2-1
D gene: NA
clone size: NA
V gene: TRBV7-3

CDR3 DNA: TGTGCCAGCAGCTTTTTAGTGGGAACCGGGACTGACTCCTACGAGCAGTACTTC
CDR3 protein: CASSFLVGTGTDSYEQYF
J gene: TRBJ2-7
D gene: NA
clone size: NA
V gene: TRBV11-3

CDR3 DNA: TGTGCCAGTACCCCGGCGGCTGGGAACACTGAAGCTTTCTTT
CDR3 protein: CASTPAAGNTEAFF
J gene: TRBJ1-1
D gene: NA
clone size: once
V gene: TRBV19

CDR3 DNA: TGTGCCAGTAGGCCGGGACAGGGGGATGCTAACTATGGCTACACCTTC
CDR3 protein: CASRPGQGDANYGYTF
J gene: TRBJ1-2
D gene: TRBD1
clone size: NA
V gene: TRBV19

CDR3 DNA: TGCGCCAGCAGCTCCGGATCGACTAGCGGGGACTACGAGCAGTACTTC
CDR3 protein: CASSSGSTSGDYEQYF
J gene: TRBJ2-7
D gene: TRBD2
clone size: NA
V gene: TRBV5-1

CDR3 DNA: TGTGCTAGCGGAACAGGGACCGTCCCCTACGTCCTGACTTTC
CDR3 protein: CASGTGTVPYVLTF
J gene: TRBJ2-6
D gene: NA
clone size: NA
V gene: TRBV12-5

CDR3 DNA: TGTGCCAGCGGAACGGGAGGTGGTAGCAATCAGCCCCAGCATTTT
CDR3 protein: CASGTGGGSNQPQHF
J gene: TRBJ1-5
D gene: NA
clone size: NA
V gene: TRBV6-1

CDR3 DNA: TGTGCCAGTAGCCCCGCGACAGGGCGAGCCTACGAGCAGTACTTC
CDR3 protein: CASSPATGRAYEQYF
J gene: TRBJ2-7
D gene: TRBD1
clone size: once
V gene: TRBV19

CDR3 DNA: TGTGCCAGCAGCTATGGGACAGGGGGCACAGATACGCAGTATTTT
CDR3 protein: CASSYGTGGTDTQYF
J gene: TRBJ2-3
D gene: TRBD1
clone size: once
V gene: TRBV2

CDR3 DNA: TGTGCCAGCAGCTTGTCCCGGGAGGGCCCCGAGACCCAGTACTTC
CDR3 protein: CASSLSREGPETQYF
J gene: TRBJ2-5
D gene: TRBD2
clone size: NA
V gene: TRBV5-4

CDR3 DNA: TGTGCCAGCAGCGCCCAGAGCTGGAGGAGCTCCTACAATGAGCAGTTCTTC
CDR3 protein: CASSAQSWRSSYNEQFF
J gene: TRBJ2-1
D gene: NA
clone size: NA
V gene: TRBV9

CDR3 DNA: TGCGCCAGCAGCTCTGGACAGGCCTATGGCTACACCTTC
CDR3 protein: CASSSGQAYGYTF
J gene: TRBJ1-2
D gene: TRBD1
clone size: NA
V gene: TRBV5-1

CDR3 DNA: TGTGCCAGCAGCTTAAACAGGGGAGAGACCCAGTACTTC
CDR3 protein: CASSLNRGETQYF
J gene: TRBJ2-5
D gene: TRBD1
clone size: NA
V gene: TRBV7-3

CDR3 DNA: TGTGCCAGCAGTGAAGAGCGGTATAGCAATCAGCCCCAGCATTTT
CDR3 protein: CASSEERYSNQPQHF
J gene: TRBJ1-5
D gene: NA
clone size: NA
V gene: TRBV6-1

CDR3 DNA: TGCGCCAGCAGCTATCGCGACGGCCCCGGGGAGCAGTACTTC
CDR3 protein: CASSYRDGPGEQYF
J gene: TRBJ2-7
D gene: NA
clone size: NA
V gene: TRBV5-1

CDR3 DNA: TGTGCCATCAGTGGGACAGGGAGGTTGACCTACGAGCAGTACTTC
CDR3 protein: CAISGTGRLTYEQYF
J gene: TRBJ2-7
D gene: TRBD1
clone size: NA
V gene: TRBV10-3

CDR3 DNA: TGTGCCAGTAGTATCCCCTACGACAGGGGCGACACCGGGGAGCTGTTTTTT
CDR3 protein: CASSIPYDRGDTGELFF
J gene: TRBJ2-2
D gene: TRBD1
clone size: few
V gene: TRBV19

CDR3 DNA: TGTGCCAGCAGCGGCAGGGATTCACCCCTCCACTTT
CDR3 protein: CASSGRDSPLHF
J gene: TRBJ1-6
D gene: NA
clone size: once
V gene: TRBV9

CDR3 DNA: TGTGCCAGCAGCTTGCAAGACAGGGGCACCGGGGAGCTGTTTTTT
CDR3 protein: CASSLQDRGTGELFF
J gene: TRBJ2-2
D gene: TRBD1
clone size: NA
V gene: TRBV5-5

CDR3 DNA: TGCAGCGTCGGACAGGGGGCGGTCACAGATACGCAGTATTTT
CDR3 protein: CSVGQGAVTDTQYF
J gene: TRBJ2-3
D gene: TRBD1
clone size: NA
V gene: TRBV29-1

CDR3 DNA: TGTGCCAGCAGCGCCGGGACAGGGGGCCCATACTATGGCTACACCTTC
CDR3 protein: CASSAGTGGPYYGYTF
J gene: TRBJ1-2
D gene: TRBD1
clone size: NA
V gene: TRBV5-6

CDR3 DNA: TGTGCCAGCTCACCAGTGGCGGATAGGACTTCGAATGAGCAGTTCTTC
CDR3 protein: CASSPVADRTSNEQFF
J gene: TRBJ2-1
D gene: NA
clone size: NA
V gene: TRBV18

CDR3 DNA: TGTGCCAGCAGCTTACCCAGGGCTTCCGAGCAGTACTTC
CDR3 protein: CASSLPRASEQYF
J gene: TRBJ2-7
D gene: NA
clone size: few
V gene: TRBV7-2

CDR3 DNA: TGTGCCAGCAGTGCAGGGGAGTCGAACACCGGGGAGCTGTTTTTT
CDR3 protein: CASSAGESNTGELFF
J gene: TRBJ2-2
D gene: NA
clone size: NA
V gene: TRBV2

CDR3 DNA: TGTGCCAGCAGTAGAGGGACTAGCGGGAGGATTGAGCAGTTCTTC
CDR3 protein: CASSRGTSGRIEQFF
J gene: TRBJ2-1
D gene: TRBD2
clone size: NA
V gene: TRBV27

CDR3 DNA: TGTGCCAGCAGCTTAGGTAGACAGTCCGGCTCCTACGAGCAGTACTTC
CDR3 protein: CASSLGRQSGSYEQYF
J gene: TRBJ2-7
D gene: NA
clone size: NA
V gene: TRBV11-2

CDR3 DNA: TGTGCCAGCAGTGAAAGGTCAGGGGGCGTATTAGAGACCCAGTACTTC
CDR3 protein: CASSERSGGVLETQYF
J gene: TRBJ2-5
D gene: TRBD1
clone size: NA
V gene: TRBV6-1

CDR3 DNA: TGCGCCAGCAGCTTAGGTGTAGCGGAACGGGGCGAGCAGTACTTC
CDR3 protein: CASSLGVAERGEQYF
J gene: TRBJ2-7
D gene: NA
clone size: NA
V gene: TRBV5-1

CDR3 DNA: TGTGCCAGCAGCGCGGGGACAGGGCCGGAGACCCAGTACTTC
CDR3 protein: CASSAGTGPETQYF
J gene: TRBJ2-5
D gene: TRBD1
clone size: NA
V gene: TRBV9

CDR3 DNA: TGCGCCAGCAGCTTGGAACAGGGCGGTTATGGCTACACCTTC
CDR3 protein: CASSLEQGGYGYTF
J gene: TRBJ1-2
D gene: NA
clone size: NA
V gene: TRBV5-1

CDR3 DNA: TGTGCCAGCAGCGTAGCCGGGGGTCGGGATTCACCCCTCCACTTT
CDR3 protein: CASSVAGGRDSPLHF
J gene: TRBJ1-6
D gene: NA
clone size: NA
V gene: TRBV9

CDR3 DNA: TGTGCCAGCACCCGGGGGGGTGCGGAGTCCCAGTTCTTC
CDR3 protein: CASTRGGAESQFF
J gene: TRBJ2-1
D gene: TRBD2
clone size: NA
V gene: TRBV6-5

CDR3 DNA: TGTGCCAGCAGCGTTGACAGCGTGCAGCCCCAGCATTTT
CDR3 protein: CASSVDSVQPQHF
J gene: TRBJ1-5
D gene: NA
clone size: once
V gene: TRBV5-4

CDR3 DNA: TGTGCAGTGGGGGGGGAGATTCACTACGAGCAGTACTTC
CDR3 protein: CAVGGEIHYEQYF
J gene: TRBJ2-7
D gene: TRBD2
clone size: few
V gene: TRBV7-2

CDR3 DNA: TGTGCCAGTAGTATAGGACTAGCGAACAATGAGCAGTTCTTC
CDR3 protein: CASSIGLANNEQFF
J gene: TRBJ2-1
D gene: TRBD2
clone size: NA
V gene: TRBV19

CDR3 DNA: TGTGCCAGCAGTCCAGGGGGGCCAACTGAAGCTTTCTTT
CDR3 protein: CASSPGGPTEAFF
J gene: TRBJ1-1
D gene: TRBD1
clone size: NA
V gene: TRBV7-3

CDR3 DNA: TGTGCCAGCAGGCCCCCGGGAGATTACAATGAGCAGTTCTTC
CDR3 protein: CASRPPGDYNEQFF
J gene: TRBJ2-1
D gene: NA
clone size: NA
V gene: TRBV6-5

CDR3 DNA: TGTGCCACCACAGGGGGATACTATGGCTACACCTTC
CDR3 protein: CATTGGYYGYTF
J gene: TRBJ1-2
D gene: TRBD1
clone size: few
V gene: TRBV6-1

CDR3 DNA: TGTGCCAGCAGCCTAAGTGTCTTTAGCAATCAGCCCCAGCATTTT
CDR3 protein: CASSLSVFSNQPQHF
J gene: TRBJ1-5
D gene: NA
clone size: few
V gene: TRBV11-3

CDR3 DNA: TGTGCCAGCAGCTTTAGCGGGCGGGGGTTGAATGAGCAGTTCTTC
CDR3 protein: CASSFSGRGLNEQFF
J gene: TRBJ2-1
D gene: TRBD2
clone size: NA
V gene: TRBV5-4

CDR3 DNA: TGTGCCAGCAGTGACTCAGTAGCGGGAGACATCAATGAGCAGTTCTTC
CDR3 protein: CASSDSVAGDINEQFF
J gene: TRBJ2-1
D gene: TRBD2
clone size: once
V gene: TRBV6-4

CDR3 DNA: TGTGCCAGCAGCTTGCGTGGAAGGGGAACTGAAGCTTTCTTT
CDR3 protein: CASSLRGRGTEAFF
J gene: TRBJ1-1
D gene: NA
clone size: NA
V gene: TRBV5-4

CDR3 DNA: TGTGCCAGCAGCACCAGGGGTGGGTATGGCTACACCTTC
CDR3 protein: CASSTRGGYGYTF
J gene: TRBJ1-2
D gene: NA
clone size: NA
V gene: TRBV11-1

CDR3 DNA: TGTGCCAGCAGTCCAGGGAGGGAGACCCAGTACTTC
CDR3 protein: CASSPGRETQYF
J gene: TRBJ2-5
D gene: NA
clone size: NA
V gene: TRBV6-6

CDR3 DNA: TGTGCCAGCAGCGCTTCTAGCGGCTCCTACAATGAGCAGTTCTTC
CDR3 protein: CASSASSGSYNEQFF
J gene: TRBJ2-1
D gene: TRBD2
clone size: NA
V gene: TRBV7-3